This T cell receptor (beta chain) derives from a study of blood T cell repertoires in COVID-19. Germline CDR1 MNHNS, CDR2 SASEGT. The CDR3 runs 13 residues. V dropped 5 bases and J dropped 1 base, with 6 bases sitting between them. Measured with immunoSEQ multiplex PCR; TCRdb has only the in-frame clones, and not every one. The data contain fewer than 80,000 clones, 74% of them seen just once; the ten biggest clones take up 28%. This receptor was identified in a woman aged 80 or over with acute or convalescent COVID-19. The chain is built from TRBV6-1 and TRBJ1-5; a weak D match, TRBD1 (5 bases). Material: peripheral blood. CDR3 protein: CASSPGSNQPQHF. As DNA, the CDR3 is TGTGCCAGCAGTCCAGGGAGCAATCAGCCCCAGCATTTT.